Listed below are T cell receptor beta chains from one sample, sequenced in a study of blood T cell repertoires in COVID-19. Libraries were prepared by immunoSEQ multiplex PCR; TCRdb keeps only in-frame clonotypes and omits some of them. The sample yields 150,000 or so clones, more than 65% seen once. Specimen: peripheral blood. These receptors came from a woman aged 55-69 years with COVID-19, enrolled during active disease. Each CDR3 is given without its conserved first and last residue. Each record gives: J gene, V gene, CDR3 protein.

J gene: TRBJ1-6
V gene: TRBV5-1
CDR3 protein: ASSTSWTGAVSSPLH

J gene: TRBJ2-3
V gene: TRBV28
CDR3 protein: ASSPGRQGAKDTQY

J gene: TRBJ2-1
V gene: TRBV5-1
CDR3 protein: ASSLESSGGTWNEQF

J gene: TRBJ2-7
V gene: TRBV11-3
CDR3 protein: ASSQGGASYEQY

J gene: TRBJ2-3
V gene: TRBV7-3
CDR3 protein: ASSPEMAGGPLGDTQY

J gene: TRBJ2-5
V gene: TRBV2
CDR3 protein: ASRQGTGRETQY

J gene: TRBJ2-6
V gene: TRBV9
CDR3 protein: ASSVSRVLTGANVLT

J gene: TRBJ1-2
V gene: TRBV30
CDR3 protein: AGRQGGFSYGYT

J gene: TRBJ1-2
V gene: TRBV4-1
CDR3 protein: ASSQEREDRANT

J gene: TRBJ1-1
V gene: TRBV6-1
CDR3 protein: ASSESRGWSEAF

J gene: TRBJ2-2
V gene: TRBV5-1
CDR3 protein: ASSLVPGRTGELF

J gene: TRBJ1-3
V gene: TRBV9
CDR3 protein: ASSVDGTGGSGNTIY

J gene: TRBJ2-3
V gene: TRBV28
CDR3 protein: ASSFGGLDTDTQY

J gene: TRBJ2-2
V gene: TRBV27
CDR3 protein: ASSLGRPGHPLNTGELF

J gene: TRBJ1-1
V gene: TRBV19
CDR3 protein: ASTTGSPEAF